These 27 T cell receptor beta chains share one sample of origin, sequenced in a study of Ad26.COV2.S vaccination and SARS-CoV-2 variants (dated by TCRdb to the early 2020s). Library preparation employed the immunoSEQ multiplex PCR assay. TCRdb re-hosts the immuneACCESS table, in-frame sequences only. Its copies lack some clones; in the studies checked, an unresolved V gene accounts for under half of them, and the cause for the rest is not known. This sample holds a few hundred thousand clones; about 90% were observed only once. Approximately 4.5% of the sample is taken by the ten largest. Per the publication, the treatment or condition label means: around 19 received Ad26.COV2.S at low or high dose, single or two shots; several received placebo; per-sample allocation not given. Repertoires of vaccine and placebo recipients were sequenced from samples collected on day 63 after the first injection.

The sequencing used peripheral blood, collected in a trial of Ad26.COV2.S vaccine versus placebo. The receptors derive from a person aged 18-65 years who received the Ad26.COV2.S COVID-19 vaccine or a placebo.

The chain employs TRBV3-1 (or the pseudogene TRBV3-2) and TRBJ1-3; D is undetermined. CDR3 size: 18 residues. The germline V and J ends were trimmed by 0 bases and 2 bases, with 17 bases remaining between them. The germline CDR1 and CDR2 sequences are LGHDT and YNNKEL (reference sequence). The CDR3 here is CASSQDPFERAPGNTIYF. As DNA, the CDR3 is TGTGCCAGCAGCCAAGACCCCTTTGAGAGGGCCCCTGGAAACACCATATATTTT.

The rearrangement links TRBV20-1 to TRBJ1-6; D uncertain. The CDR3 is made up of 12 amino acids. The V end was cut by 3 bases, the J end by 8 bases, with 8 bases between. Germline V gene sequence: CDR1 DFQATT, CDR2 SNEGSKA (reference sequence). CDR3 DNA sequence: TGCAGTGCTAGTACCGGTGATTCACCCCTCCACTTT. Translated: CSASTGDSPLHF.

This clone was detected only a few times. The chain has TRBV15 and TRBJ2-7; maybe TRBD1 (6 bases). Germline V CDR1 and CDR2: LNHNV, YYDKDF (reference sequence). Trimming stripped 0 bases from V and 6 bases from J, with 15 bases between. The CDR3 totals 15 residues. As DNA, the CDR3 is TGTGCCACCAGCAGAGATAGGGCAGGGGATCGCGAGCAGTACTTC. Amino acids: CATSRDRAGDREQYF.

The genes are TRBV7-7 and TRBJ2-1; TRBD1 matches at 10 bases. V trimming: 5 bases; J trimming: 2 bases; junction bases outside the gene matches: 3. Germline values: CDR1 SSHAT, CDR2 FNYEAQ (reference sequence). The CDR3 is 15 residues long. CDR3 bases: TGTGCCAGCAGCCCCGGGACAGGGGCCTACAATGAGCAGTTCTTC. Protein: CASSPGTGAYNEQFF.

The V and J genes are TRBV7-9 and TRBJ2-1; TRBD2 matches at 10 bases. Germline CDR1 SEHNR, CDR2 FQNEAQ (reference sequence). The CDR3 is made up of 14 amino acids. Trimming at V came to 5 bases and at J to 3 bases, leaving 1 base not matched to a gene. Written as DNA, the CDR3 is TGTGCCAGCAGCCGGACTAGCGGCTACAATGAGCAGTTCTTC. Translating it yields CASSRTSGYNEQFF.

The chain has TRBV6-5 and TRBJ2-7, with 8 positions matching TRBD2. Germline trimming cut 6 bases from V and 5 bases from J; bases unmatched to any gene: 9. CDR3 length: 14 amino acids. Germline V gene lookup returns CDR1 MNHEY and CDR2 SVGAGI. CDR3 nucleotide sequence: TGTGCCAGCAGCCGCGCAGCGGGAGCCAACGAGCAGTACTTC. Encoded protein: CASSRAAGANEQYF.

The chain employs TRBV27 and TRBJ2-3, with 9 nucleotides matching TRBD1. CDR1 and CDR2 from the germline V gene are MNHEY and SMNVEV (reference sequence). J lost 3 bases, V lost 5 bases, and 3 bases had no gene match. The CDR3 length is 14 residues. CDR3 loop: CASSNRGQTDTQYF. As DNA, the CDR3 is TGTGCCAGCAGTAACAGGGGGCAGACAGATACGCAGTATTTT.

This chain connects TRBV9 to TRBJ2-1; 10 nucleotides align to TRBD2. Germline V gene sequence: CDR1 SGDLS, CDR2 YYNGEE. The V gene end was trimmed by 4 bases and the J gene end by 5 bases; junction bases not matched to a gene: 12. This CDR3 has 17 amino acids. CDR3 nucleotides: TGTGCCAGCAGCATCACCGGGACTAGCGCTTGGGACAATGAGCAGTTCTTC. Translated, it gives CASSITGTSAWDNEQFF.

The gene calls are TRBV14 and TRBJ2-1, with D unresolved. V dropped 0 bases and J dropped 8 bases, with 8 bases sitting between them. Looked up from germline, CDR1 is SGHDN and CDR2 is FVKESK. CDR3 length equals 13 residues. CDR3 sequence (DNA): TGTGCCAGCAGCCAAGATTTAAGGTATGAGCAGTTCTTC. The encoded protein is CASSQDLRYEQFF.

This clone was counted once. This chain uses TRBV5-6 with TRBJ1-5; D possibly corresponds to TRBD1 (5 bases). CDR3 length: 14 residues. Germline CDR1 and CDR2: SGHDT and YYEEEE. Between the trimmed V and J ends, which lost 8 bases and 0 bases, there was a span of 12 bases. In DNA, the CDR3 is TGTGCCAGACTACGGGGGGATAGCAATCAGCCCCAGCATTTT. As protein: CARLRGDSNQPQHF.

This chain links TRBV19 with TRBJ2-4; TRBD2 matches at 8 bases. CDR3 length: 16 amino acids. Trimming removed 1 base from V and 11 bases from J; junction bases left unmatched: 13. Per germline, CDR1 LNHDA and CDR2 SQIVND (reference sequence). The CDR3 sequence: CASSIAGRATGGFQYF. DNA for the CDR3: TGTGCCAGTAGTATAGCAGGCAGGGCCACGGGGGGGTTTCAGTACTTC.

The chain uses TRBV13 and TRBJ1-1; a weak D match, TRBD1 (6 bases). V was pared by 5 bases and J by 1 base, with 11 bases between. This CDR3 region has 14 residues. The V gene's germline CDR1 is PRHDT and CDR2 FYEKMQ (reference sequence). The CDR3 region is CASSGRTANTEAFF. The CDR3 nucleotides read TGTGCCAGCAGCGGGAGGACAGCGAACACTGAAGCTTTCTTT.

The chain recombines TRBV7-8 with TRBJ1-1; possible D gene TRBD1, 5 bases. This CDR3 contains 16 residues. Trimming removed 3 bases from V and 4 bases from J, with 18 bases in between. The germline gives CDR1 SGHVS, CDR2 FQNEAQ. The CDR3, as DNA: TGTGCCAGCAGCTTGGCCGGGTGGGGGGGAGGCACTGAAGCTTTCTTT. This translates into CASSLAGWGGGTEAFF. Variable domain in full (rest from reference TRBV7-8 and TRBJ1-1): GAGVSQSPRYKVAKRGQDVALRCDPISGHVSLFWYQQALGQGPEFLTYFQNEAQLDKSGLPSDRFFAERPEGSVSTLKIQRTQQEDSAVYLCASSLAGWGGGTEAFFGQGTRLTVV.

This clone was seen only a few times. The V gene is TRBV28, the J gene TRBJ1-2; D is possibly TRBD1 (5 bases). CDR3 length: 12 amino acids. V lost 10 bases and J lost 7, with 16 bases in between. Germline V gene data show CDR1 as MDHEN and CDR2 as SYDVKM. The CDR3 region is CATARAGFGYTF. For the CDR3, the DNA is TGTGCCACCGCGCGAGCAGGGTTTGGCTACACCTTC.

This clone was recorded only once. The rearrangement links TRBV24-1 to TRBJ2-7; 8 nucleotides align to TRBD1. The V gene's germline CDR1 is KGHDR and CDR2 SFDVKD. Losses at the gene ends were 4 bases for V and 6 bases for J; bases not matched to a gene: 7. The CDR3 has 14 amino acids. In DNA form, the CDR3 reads TGTGCCACCAGTGACCAACGGACAGGGACCGAGCAGTACTTC. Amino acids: CATSDQRTGTEQYF.

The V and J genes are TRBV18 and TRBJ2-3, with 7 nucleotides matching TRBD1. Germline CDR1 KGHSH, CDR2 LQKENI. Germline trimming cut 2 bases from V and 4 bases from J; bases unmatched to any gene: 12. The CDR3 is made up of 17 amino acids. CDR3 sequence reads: CASSPNDRAVIADTQYF. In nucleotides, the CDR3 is TGTGCCAGCTCACCAAACGACAGGGCGGTTATAGCAGATACGCAGTATTTT. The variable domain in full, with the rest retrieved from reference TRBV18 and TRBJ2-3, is NAGVMQNPRHLVRRRGQEARLRCSPMKGHSHVYWYRQLPEEGLKFMVYLQKENIIDESGMPKERFSAEFPKEGPSILRIQQVVRGDSAAYFCASSPNDRAVIADTQYFGPGTRLTVL.

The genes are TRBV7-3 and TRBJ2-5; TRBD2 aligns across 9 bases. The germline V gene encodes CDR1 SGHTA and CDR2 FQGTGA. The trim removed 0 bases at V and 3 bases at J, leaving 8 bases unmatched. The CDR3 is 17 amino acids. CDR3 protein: CASSLTGREGREETQYF. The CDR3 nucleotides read TGTGCCAGCAGCTTAACGGGGCGGGAGGGCCGCGAAGAGACCCAGTACTTC.

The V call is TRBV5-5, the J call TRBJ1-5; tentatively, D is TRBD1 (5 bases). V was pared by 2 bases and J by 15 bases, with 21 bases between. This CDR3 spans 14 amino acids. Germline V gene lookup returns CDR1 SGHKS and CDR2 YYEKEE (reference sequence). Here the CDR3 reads CASSLQGVGGMRHF. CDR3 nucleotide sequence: TGTGCCAGCAGCTTACAAGGGGTGGGGGGTATGAGGCATTTT.

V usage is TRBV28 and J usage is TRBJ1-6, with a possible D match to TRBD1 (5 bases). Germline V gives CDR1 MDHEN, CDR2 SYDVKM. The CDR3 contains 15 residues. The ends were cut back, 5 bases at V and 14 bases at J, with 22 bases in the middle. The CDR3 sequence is CASSPPMGPGISLHF. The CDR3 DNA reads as TGTGCCAGCAGTCCCCCTATGGGGCCTGGTATTTCCCTCCACTTT.

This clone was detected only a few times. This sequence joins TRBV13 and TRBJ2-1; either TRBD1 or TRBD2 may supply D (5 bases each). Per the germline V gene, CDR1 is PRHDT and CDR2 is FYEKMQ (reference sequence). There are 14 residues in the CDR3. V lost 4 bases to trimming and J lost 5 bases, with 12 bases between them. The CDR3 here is CASSSRGMDNEQFF. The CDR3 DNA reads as TGTGCCAGCAGCTCCCGGGGCATGGACAATGAGCAGTTCTTC.

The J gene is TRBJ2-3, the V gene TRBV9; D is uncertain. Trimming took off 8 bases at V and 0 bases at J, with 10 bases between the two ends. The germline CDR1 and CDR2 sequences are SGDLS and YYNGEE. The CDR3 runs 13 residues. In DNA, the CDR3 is TGTGCCAGTAGCACTACAAGCACAGATACGCAGTATTTT. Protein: CASSTTSTDTQYF.

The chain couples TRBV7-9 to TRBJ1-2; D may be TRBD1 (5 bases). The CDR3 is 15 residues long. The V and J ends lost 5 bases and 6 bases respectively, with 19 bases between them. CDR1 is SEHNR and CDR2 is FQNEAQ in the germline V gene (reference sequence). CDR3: CASSLPRVGGDGYTF. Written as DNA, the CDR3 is TGTGCCAGCAGCCTACCCCGTGTGGGGGGTGATGGCTACACCTTC.

The CDR3 loop is CATSRVPGQPYEQYF. CDR3 nucleotide sequence: TGTGCCACCAGCAGAGTGCCGGGACAGCCTTACGAGCAGTACTTC. The chain recombines TRBV15 with TRBJ2-7; 7 positions agree with TRBD1. The junction had 7 bases not matched to a gene; V was cut back by 1 base and J by 4 bases. The CDR3 contains 15 residues. Germline V gene data show CDR1 as LNHNV and CDR2 as YYDKDF (reference sequence).

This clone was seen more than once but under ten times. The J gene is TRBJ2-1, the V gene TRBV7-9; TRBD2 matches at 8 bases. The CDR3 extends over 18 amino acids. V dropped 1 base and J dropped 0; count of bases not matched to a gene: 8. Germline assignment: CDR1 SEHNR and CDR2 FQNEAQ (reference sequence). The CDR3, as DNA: TGTGCCAGCAGCTTAGGTACTAGCGGATGGAGCTCCTACAATGAGCAGTTCTTC. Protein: CASSLGTSGWSSYNEQFF.

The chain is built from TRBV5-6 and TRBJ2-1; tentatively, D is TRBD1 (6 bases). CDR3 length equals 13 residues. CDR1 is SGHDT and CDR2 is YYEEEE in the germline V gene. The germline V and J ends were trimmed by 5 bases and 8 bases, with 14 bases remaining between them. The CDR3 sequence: CASSYGQYHEQFF. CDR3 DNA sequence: TGTGCCAGCAGTTATGGACAGTACCATGAGCAGTTCTTC.

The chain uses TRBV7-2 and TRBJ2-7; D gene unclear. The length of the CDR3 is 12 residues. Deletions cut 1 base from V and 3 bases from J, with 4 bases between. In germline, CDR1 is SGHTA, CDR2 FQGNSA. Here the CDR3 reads CASSLVRYEQYF. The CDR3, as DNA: TGTGCCAGCAGCTTAGTACGCTACGAGCAGTACTTC.

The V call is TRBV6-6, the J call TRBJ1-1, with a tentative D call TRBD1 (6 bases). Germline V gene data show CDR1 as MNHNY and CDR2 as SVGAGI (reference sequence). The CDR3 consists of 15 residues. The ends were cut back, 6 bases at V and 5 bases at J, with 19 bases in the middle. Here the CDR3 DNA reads TGTGCCAGCAGCCTGGGTCGGACAGAGGGGACTGAAGCTTTCTTT. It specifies CASSLGRTEGTEAFF.